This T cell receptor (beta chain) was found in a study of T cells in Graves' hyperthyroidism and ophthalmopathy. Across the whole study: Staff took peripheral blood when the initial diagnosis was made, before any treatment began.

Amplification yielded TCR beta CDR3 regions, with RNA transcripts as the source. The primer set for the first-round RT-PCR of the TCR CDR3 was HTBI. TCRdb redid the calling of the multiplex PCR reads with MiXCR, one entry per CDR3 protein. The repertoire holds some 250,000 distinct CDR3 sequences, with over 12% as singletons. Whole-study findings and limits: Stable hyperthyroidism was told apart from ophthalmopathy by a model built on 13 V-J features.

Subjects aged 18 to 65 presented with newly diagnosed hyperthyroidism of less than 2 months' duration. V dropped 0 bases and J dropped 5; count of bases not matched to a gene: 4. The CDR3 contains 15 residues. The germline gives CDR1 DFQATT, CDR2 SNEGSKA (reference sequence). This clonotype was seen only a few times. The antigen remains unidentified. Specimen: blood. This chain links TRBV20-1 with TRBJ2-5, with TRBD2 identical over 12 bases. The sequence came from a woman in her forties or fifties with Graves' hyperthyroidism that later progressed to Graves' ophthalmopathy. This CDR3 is CSARDAGLAGETQYF. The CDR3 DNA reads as TGCAGTGCTAGAGATGCAGGACTAGCGGGGGAGACCCAGTACTTC.